These 22 T cell receptor beta chains came from one sample sequenced in a study of T cell repertoires in cytomegalovirus infection. In TCRdb, the reads were re-called with MiXCR into one record per CDR3 protein. There are some 150,000 distinct CDR3 sequences in the sample; about 25% occur only once, and over 9.5% lies in the top ten. Sequenced input: PBMCs. The source of these receptors is a human donor in good health (CMV status not recorded). Some clones in this sample may be carry-over from other donors' samples.

This clonotype was detected many times. The chain employs TRBV7-2 and TRBJ2-5, with D possibly matching TRBD1 (6 bases). The CDR3 loop spans 14 amino acids. Trimming cost V 3 bases and J 1 base, with 9 bases left between them. Germline-derived CDR1 and CDR2 are SGHTA and FQGNSA. Here the CDR3 DNA reads TGTGCCAGCAGCTTTACAGGGTTCCAAGAGACCCAGTACTTC. This sequence encodes CASSFTGFQETQYF.

The sample holds a few counts of this clonotype. The chain joins TRBV5-1 to TRBJ1-2; TRBD1 is a possible D gene (5 bases). Trimming took 4 bases from V and 5 from J, leaving 21 bases between them. CDR1 is SGHRS, CDR2 YFSETQ, per germline. This CDR3 has 16 amino acids. As DNA, the CDR3 is TGCGCCAGCAGCATTGGGGACGGGGGAGATCGATATGGCTACACCTTC. Protein product: CASSIGDGGDRYGYTF. The entire variable domain, with the rest obtained from reference TRBV5-1 and TRBJ1-2, is as follows: KAGVTQTPRYLIKTRGQQVTLSCSPISGHRSVSWYQQTPGQGLQFLFEYFSETQRNKGNFPGRFSGRQFSNSRSEMNVSTLELGDSALYLCASSIGDGGDRYGYTFGSGTRLTVV.

Only a few counts were recorded for this clonotype. The chain joins TRBV19 to TRBJ2-2, with D unclear. Germline lookup yields CDR1 LNHDA and CDR2 SQIVND (reference sequence). The V end lost 7 bases, the J end lost 6 bases, and 12 bases lay between the germline ends. CDR3 length: 13 residues. CDR3 in DNA: TGTGCCAGTATGGGCACCCTCCCCGGGGAGCTGTTTTTT. It specifies CASMGTLPGELFF.

V usage is TRBV19 and J usage is TRBJ1-5; unclear D gene. The V gene lost 2 bases and the J gene lost 3 bases, with 2 bases spanning the gap. Germline CDR1 and CDR2: LNHDA and SQIVND (reference sequence). CDR3 length: 12 residues. The CDR3 DNA sequence: TGTGCCAGTAGTATAACCAATCAGCCCCAGCATTTT. Translation: CASSITNQPQHF.

About this clonotype itself: One junction end does not reproduce the germline sequence, and a read error may be involved. The chain has TRBV6-2 or TRBV6-3 and TRBJ1-2; tentatively, D is TRBD1 (6 bases). The V gene's germline CDR1 is MNHEY and CDR2 SVGEGT. CDR3 length equals 13 residues. The DNA for the CDR3 is TGTGCCAGCGAGGACAGCAATATCTATGGCTACGCCTTC. This gives the protein CASEDSNIYGYAF.

This clonotype was seen more than once but under ten times. The rearrangement uses TRBV12-5 and TRBJ1-2; D may be TRBD1 (6 bases). Germline values: CDR1 LGHNT, CDR2 FRNRAP. This CDR3 is built from 13 residues. V was pared by 1 base and J by 8 bases, with 11 bases between. The CDR3 sequence is CASGLGTVYGYTF. In nucleotides, the CDR3 is TGTGCTAGTGGTTTGGGGACAGTTTACGGCTACACCTTC.

This clonotype was counted many times. The rearrangement joins TRBV28 to TRBJ1-4; 8 bases are a match to TRBD1. V trimming: 6 bases; J trimming: 3 bases; junction bases outside the gene matches: 9. The CDR3 length is 16 residues. Germline CDR1 MDHEN, CDR2 SYDVKM. The CDR3 nucleotides read TGTGCCAGCAGACGAGGACAGGGAACGTCTAATGAAAAACTGTTTTTT. It is translated as CASRRGQGTSNEKLFF.

The chain's CDR3 is CASREDRVVYGYTF. CDR3 DNA: TGTGCCAGCAGAGAAGACAGGGTGGTTTATGGCTACACCTTC. V and J are TRBV28 and TRBJ1-2, with 7 bases lining up with TRBD1. CDR3 length equals 14 residues. The germline V gene encodes CDR1 MDHEN and CDR2 SYDVKM. The ends lost 6 bases at V and 5 bases at J; junction bases unmatched: 9.

This sequence joins TRBV5-6 and TRBJ2-5, with a weak D call TRBD2 (6 bases). The germline gives CDR1 SGHDT, CDR2 YYEEEE. The CDR3 totals 13 residues. Trimming pared 2 bases from V and 4 bases from J, leaving 9 bases between. CDR3 protein: CASSLTGRETQYF. CDR3 in DNA: TGTGCCAGCAGCTTAACCGGGAGAGAGACCCAGTACTTC.

The V gene is TRBV20-1, the J gene TRBJ2-1; 13 nucleotides agree with TRBD2. In germline, CDR1 is DFQATT, CDR2 SNEGSKA (reference sequence). The ends lost 5 bases at V and 2 bases at J; junction bases unmatched: 3. The CDR3 extends over 15 amino acids. In DNA form, the CDR3 reads TGCAGTGCTCTTGGACTAGCGGGGGCCTACAATGAGCAGTTCTTC. It is translated as CSALGLAGAYNEQFF.

This clonotype was recorded many times. The chain has TRBV6-5 and TRBJ1-2, with unresolved D. Trimming cost V 3 bases and J 4 bases, with 9 bases left between them. The CDR3 is 13 amino acids. The germline CDR1 and CDR2 sequences are MNHEY and SVGAGI. The CDR3 sequence: CASSYAQSYGYTF. In DNA, the CDR3 is TGTGCCAGCAGTTATGCACAGAGCTATGGCTACACCTTC.

The chain links TRBV19 to TRBJ1-2, with D perhaps TRBD1 (5 bases). Trimming stripped 3 bases from V and 7 bases from J, with 21 bases between. CDR3 length: 16 amino acids. Germline-derived CDR1 and CDR2 are LNHDA and SQIVND (reference sequence). CDR3 sequence: CASSMNLGRAQGGYTF. CDR3 bases: TGTGCCAGTAGTATGAACCTCGGCAGGGCCCAAGGTGGCTACACCTTC.

In nucleotides, the CDR3 is TGTGCCAGCAGTTTAACCGACAGGGTAGTTCAGTACTTC. This encodes CASSLTDRVVQYF. This sequence joins TRBV12-3 or TRBV12-4 and TRBJ2-4, with 7 bases fitting TRBD1. After removal of 2 bases from V and 11 bases from J, the junction contained 6 bases not matched to a gene. This CDR3 contains 13 residues.

This clonotype was counted between two and nine times. The chain uses TRBV29-1 and TRBJ2-5; the match to TRBD1 covers 8 bases. The CDR3 has 15 residues. Unmatched junction bases numbered 12, after V lost 7 bases and J lost 2 bases. From germline, CDR1 is SQVTM and CDR2 ANQGSEA. DNA of the CDR3: TGCAGCGCCGATCCCCTCGACAGGGGTCAAGAGACCCAGTACTTC. This encodes CSADPLDRGQETQYF.

This clonotype has only a few counts. This CDR3 reads CASSYALGYTF. The CDR3 nucleotides are TGTGCCAGCAGCTACGCCCTGGGCTACACCTTC. The chain couples TRBV7-9 to TRBJ1-2; D not certain. Germline lookup yields CDR1 SEHNR and CDR2 FQNEAQ (reference sequence). V lost 4 bases and J 8 bases, leaving 8 bases between the germline ends. This CDR3 has 11 amino acids.

This clonotype is medium-sized. The CDR3 region has the DNA TGTGCCAGCAGCTTACCCCTCGGGGAGCAGTTCTTC. This translates into CASSLPLGEQFF. The chain uses TRBV7-9 and TRBJ2-1, with D unresolved. The V end was cut by 2 bases, the J end by 10 bases, with 9 bases between. Looked up from germline, CDR1 is SEHNR and CDR2 is FQNEAQ (reference sequence). The CDR3 sequence is 12 residues long.

V is TRBV19 and J is TRBJ2-5; D might be TRBD1 (6 bases). The CDR3 extends over 13 amino acids. From germline, CDR1 is LNHDA and CDR2 SQIVND (reference sequence). Trimming left V 4 bases short and J 4 bases short, with 10 bases between. The CDR3 DNA reads TGTGCCAGTAGTAGAGGGGGAAGAGAGACCCAGTACTTC. Amino acids: CASSRGGRETQYF.

This clonotype occurred many times. The chain employs TRBV7-8 and TRBJ2-2; D assignment may be TRBD1 or TRBD2 (5 bases each). This CDR3 is built from 12 residues. Looked up from germline, CDR1 is SGHVS and CDR2 is FQNEAQ. V dropped 3 bases and J dropped 7 bases, with 6 bases sitting between them. As DNA, the CDR3 is TGTGCCAGCAGCTTGAGGGGCGGGGAGCTGTTTTTT. It yields the protein CASSLRGGELFF.

This clonotype was seen more than once but under ten times. A much larger clone lies a single base off, so this may be a read error. The rearrangement links TRBV28 to TRBJ2-7, with D uncertain. The V end was cut by 2 bases, the J end by 6 bases, with 5 bases between. This CDR3 is 11 amino acids long. Germline values: CDR1 MDHEN, CDR2 SYDVKM. The CDR3 reads CASSLRREQYF. As DNA, the CDR3 is TGTGCCAGCAGTTTAAGGCGCGAGCAGTACTTC.

Many counts were recorded for this clonotype. V is TRBV28 and J is TRBJ2-5; D remains ambiguous. The CDR3 has 15 residues. Germline assignment: CDR1 MDHEN and CDR2 SYDVKM. Trimming pared 4 bases from V and 5 bases from J, leaving 17 bases between. The DNA for the CDR3 is TGTGCCAGCAGTTCGAATTCGGTAGGGCGGGAGACCCAGTACTTC. Translated: CASSSNSVGRETQYF.

In its sample, this clonotype was seen a few times. The V call is TRBV12-3 or TRBV12-4, the J call TRBJ2-6; 8 bases match TRBD1. The V and J ends lost 0 bases and 2 bases, in that order; junction bases with no gene match: 0. This CDR3 comprises 16 residues. The CDR3 reads CASSLATGAGANVLTF. The CDR3 DNA reads as TGTGCCAGCAGTTTAGCGACAGGGGCTGGGGCCAACGTCCTGACTTTC.

With regard to this clonotype: A clone one base away is much larger, so this may be a read error. The V and J genes are TRBV7-2 and TRBJ2-3; D is undetermined. The V end was cut by 5 bases, the J end by 6 bases, with 15 bases between. Germline lookup yields CDR1 SGHTA and CDR2 FQGNSA. This CDR3 has 14 residues. The DNA for the CDR3 is TGTACCAGCAGCACGGACGGTCTGTTGGATACGCAGTATTTT. Residues: CTSSTDGLLDTQYF.